This is a list of T cell receptor beta chains from one sample in a study of cytomegalovirus exposure and HLA in healthy donors. Profiling relied on immunoSEQ multiplex PCR, and the TCRdb table lists in-frame clones only, not all of them. The table includes some 170,000 clones, around 81% detected once. The sequenced material came from PBMCs. The receptors were gathered from a woman aged 30 to 39 in good health and CMV-seronegative. The CDR3 runs from the conserved cysteine through the conserved F or W. The order of the fields is CDR3 length, J gene, clone size, D gene, V gene, CDR3 DNA, CDR3 protein. D genes are given only for firm matches. Size is omitted from some rows. Given values are once, few, many or a class for expanded clones.

len: 14; j_gene: TRBJ2-3; abundance: NA; d_gene: TRBD2; v_gene: TRBV9; CDR3nt: TGTGCCAGCAGCGGTAGCGGGAGCCATGATACGCAGTATTTT; CDR3aa: CASSGSGSHDTQYF
len: 16; j_gene: TRBJ1-6; abundance: NA; d_gene: NA; v_gene: TRBV27; CDR3nt: TGTGCCAGCAGCACAGGGACCTTTTCCTATAATTCACCCCTCCACTTT; CDR3aa: CASSTGTFSYNSPLHF
len: 15; j_gene: TRBJ2-7; abundance: NA; d_gene: TRBD1; v_gene: TRBV27; CDR3nt: TGTGCCAGCAGTTTAGGTTCGGGACAGGGGTACGAGCAGTACTTC; CDR3aa: CASSLGSGQGYEQYF
len: 16; j_gene: TRBJ2-3; abundance: NA; d_gene: TRBD1; v_gene: TRBV5-1; CDR3nt: TGCGCCAGCAGCCCGGACAGGGTGGGGTTTGCAGATACGCAGTATTTT; CDR3aa: CASSPDRVGFADTQYF
len: 16; j_gene: TRBJ2-5; abundance: once; d_gene: NA; v_gene: TRBV9; CDR3nt: TGTGCCAGCAGCCTCACTCGTGGAGGCCCACAAGAGACCCAGTACTTC; CDR3aa: CASSLTRGGPQETQYF
len: 14; j_gene: TRBJ2-5; abundance: NA; d_gene: TRBD1; v_gene: TRBV6-5; CDR3nt: TGTGCCAGCAGTTACTCAGGGGGCCTGGAGACCCAGTACTTC; CDR3aa: CASSYSGGLETQYF
len: 14; j_gene: TRBJ2-3; abundance: NA; d_gene: TRBD1; v_gene: TRBV19; CDR3nt: TGTGCCAGTAGTTCGGACAGGGTTCGAGATACGCAGTATTTT; CDR3aa: CASSSDRVRDTQYF
len: 16; j_gene: TRBJ1-5; abundance: NA; d_gene: NA; v_gene: TRBV28; CDR3nt: TGTGCCAGCAGCCCTGAAACAGGGCATAGCAATCAGCCCCAGCATTTT; CDR3aa: CASSPETGHSNQPQHF
len: 14; j_gene: TRBJ2-7; abundance: NA; d_gene: NA; v_gene: TRBV2; CDR3nt: TGTGCCAGCAGGGCGAATGGGCCCTCCTACGAGCAGTACTTC; CDR3aa: CASRANGPSYEQYF
len: 19; j_gene: TRBJ2-7; abundance: NA; d_gene: NA; v_gene: TRBV21-1; CDR3nt: TGTGCCAGCATCCCCCCCGGGAGGGTAGCGGGAGGCCCCACCTACGAGCAGTACTTC; CDR3aa: CASIPPGRVAGGPTYEQYF
len: 13; j_gene: TRBJ2-7; abundance: NA; d_gene: NA; v_gene: TRBV27; CDR3nt: TGTGCCAGCATAAACAGGGTCCCCTACGAGCAGTACTTC; CDR3aa: CASINRVPYEQYF
len: 15; j_gene: TRBJ1-4; abundance: NA; d_gene: TRBD1; v_gene: TRBV28; CDR3nt: TGTGCCAGCAGTTTTCAGGGGGGAGGCGATGAAAAACTGTTTTTT; CDR3aa: CASSFQGGGDEKLFF
len: 15; j_gene: TRBJ1-5; abundance: NA; d_gene: NA; v_gene: TRBV5-5; CDR3nt: TGTGCCAGCAGCTTGTATTCAGGGGGCAATCAGCCCCAGCATTTT; CDR3aa: CASSLYSGGNQPQHF
len: 15; j_gene: TRBJ1-2; abundance: few; d_gene: TRBD1; v_gene: TRBV6-1; CDR3nt: TGTGCCAGCAGTGAATATGCTACCCCAGGGGGTGGCTACACCTTC; CDR3aa: CASSEYATPGGGYTF
len: 15; j_gene: TRBJ2-7; abundance: few; d_gene: NA; v_gene: TRBV5-1; CDR3nt: TGCGCCAGCAGCTTGTACCCAGGGGTAACCTACGAGCAGTACTTC; CDR3aa: CASSLYPGVTYEQYF
len: 15; j_gene: TRBJ2-7; abundance: NA; d_gene: NA; v_gene: TRBV5-1; CDR3nt: TGCGCCAGCAGCGCACAGGAGACTAGAAGTGCCGAGCAGTACTTC; CDR3aa: CASSAQETRSAEQYF
len: 14; j_gene: TRBJ1-3; abundance: NA; d_gene: NA; v_gene: TRBV5-1; CDR3nt: TGCGCCAGCAGCCCCGGGAGCTCTGGAAACACCATATATTTT; CDR3aa: CASSPGSSGNTIYF
len: 16; j_gene: TRBJ2-3; abundance: NA; d_gene: NA; v_gene: TRBV7-2; CDR3nt: TGTGCCAGCAGCTTACCCCTAGCGCTTAGCACAGATACGCAGTATTTT; CDR3aa: CASSLPLALSTDTQYF
len: 11; j_gene: TRBJ1-2; abundance: NA; d_gene: NA; v_gene: TRBV28; CDR3nt: TGTGCCAGCAGTCAGTACTATGGCTACACCTTC; CDR3aa: CASSQYYGYTF
len: 14; j_gene: TRBJ1-4; abundance: few; d_gene: TRBD1; v_gene: TRBV7-2; CDR3nt: TGTGCCAGCAGCCTAGGACAGGGTAATGAAAAACTGTTTTTT; CDR3aa: CASSLGQGNEKLFF
len: 13; j_gene: TRBJ1-1; abundance: few; d_gene: NA; v_gene: TRBV5-1; CDR3nt: TGCGCCAGCAGCTTGGATCCAAACACTGAAGCTTTCTTT; CDR3aa: CASSLDPNTEAFF
len: 16; j_gene: TRBJ1-5; abundance: NA; d_gene: NA; v_gene: TRBV27; CDR3nt: TGTGCCAGCAGTTTATCGGGGCGCGGAGTGAGTCCGCCCCAGCATTTT; CDR3aa: CASSLSGRGVSPPQHF
len: 16; j_gene: TRBJ1-5; abundance: NA; d_gene: TRBD1; v_gene: TRBV6-6; CDR3nt: TGTGCCAGCAGGACAGGGGGAAGTAGTAGCAATCAGCCCCAGCATTTT; CDR3aa: CASRTGGSSSNQPQHF
len: 17; j_gene: TRBJ2-4; abundance: NA; d_gene: TRBD1; v_gene: TRBV14; CDR3nt: TGTGCCAGCAGCGGGACAGCGGCTCCATTCGGCAAAAACATTCAGTACTTC; CDR3aa: CASSGTAAPFGKNIQYF
len: 14; j_gene: TRBJ1-3; abundance: NA; d_gene: NA; v_gene: TRBV9; CDR3nt: TGTGCCAGCAGCGTGCCCGACAGGGGAAACACCATATATTTT; CDR3aa: CASSVPDRGNTIYF
len: 16; j_gene: TRBJ1-5; abundance: few; d_gene: TRBD1; v_gene: TRBV2; CDR3nt: TGTGCCAGCCGAGAGGACAGGTCCTTGAGCAATCAGCCCCAGCATTTT; CDR3aa: CASREDRSLSNQPQHF
len: 15; j_gene: TRBJ2-1; abundance: NA; d_gene: TRBD1; v_gene: TRBV2; CDR3nt: TGTGCCAGCAACTTGGACAGGAGCTCCTACAATGAGCAGTTCTTC; CDR3aa: CASNLDRSSYNEQFF
len: 19; j_gene: TRBJ2-6; abundance: NA; d_gene: NA; v_gene: TRBV11-2; CDR3nt: TGTGCCAGCAGTCGCTTGTTAGAGGCCCCCGCTAGCGGGGCCAACGTCCTGACTTTC; CDR3aa: CASSRLLEAPASGANVLTF
len: 14; j_gene: TRBJ2-5; abundance: once; d_gene: TRBD1; v_gene: TRBV6-5; CDR3nt: TGTGCCAGCAACCCGACAGGGGTCGCGGAGACCCAGTACTTC; CDR3aa: CASNPTGVAETQYF